This is a list of T cell receptor beta chains from one sample in a study of long-term antiretroviral therapy in people with HIV. The data were produced by immunoSEQ multiplex PCR, yet TCRdb's version contains in-frame clones alone and is incomplete. The sample includes almost 30,000 clones, 85% to 90% seen only once; the top ten take 7.5% to 10%. The material was unsorted PBMCs, obtained 3.2 years before starting antiretroviral therapy. These receptors all stem from a man aged 45-65 years with HIV. The CDR3 runs from the conserved cysteine through the conserved F or W. The order of the fields is D gene, clone size, V gene, J gene, CDR3 protein, CDR3 DNA. The D gene is left open where the match is weak. Clone size, where shown, is once, few, many, or a class for clones that have expanded.

TRBD2,.,TRBV6-6,TRBJ2-7,CASSLAGAQYF,TGTGCCAGCAGTTTAGCGGGAGCGCAGTACTTC
.,.,TRBV20-1,TRBJ2-1,CSASPPTQQFF,TGCAGTGCTAGCCCTCCGACCCAGCAGTTCTTC
TRBD1,.,TRBV2,TRBJ1-2,CASSGWTGGYTF,TGTGCCAGCAGCGGGTGGACAGGAGGCTACACCTTC
TRBD1,.,TRBV4-3,TRBJ1-4,CASSQQTGVGEKLFF,TGCGCCAGCAGCCAGCAGACAGGGGTCGGTGAAAAACTGTTTTTT
.,.,TRBV6-1,TRBJ1-5,CASSEALRRQPQHF,TGTGCCAGCAGTGAAGCGCTTCGTCGACAGCCCCAGCATTTT
.,few,TRBV30,TRBJ1-1,CAWDKNRNSGTEAFF,TGTGCCTGGGATAAAAACAGGAATTCGGGCACTGAAGCTTTCTTT
TRBD2,.,TRBV9,TRBJ2-2,CASSALLAGGSSGELFF,TGTGCCAGCAGCGCCCTCTTAGCGGGAGGATCTTCCGGGGAGCTGTTTTTT
TRBD2,.,TRBV7-2,TRBJ2-1,CASNWRLAGNEQFF,TGTGCCAGCAACTGGCGACTAGCGGGAAATGAGCAGTTCTTC
.,.,TRBV18,TRBJ1-1,CASSPAAQRNTEAFF,TGTGCCAGCTCACCCGCCGCCCAGAGGAACACTGAAGCTTTCTTT
TRBD1,.,TRBV30,TRBJ1-1,CAWIPRLTGDTEAFF,TGTGCCTGGATCCCCCGACTGACAGGGGACACTGAAGCTTTCTTT
TRBD2,.,TRBV10-3,TRBJ2-1,CAISDVASGYNEQFF,TGTGCCATCAGTGATGTCGCTAGCGGGTACAATGAGCAGTTCTTC
TRBD1,.,TRBV19,TRBJ1-5,CASAWDRGNQPQHF,TGTGCCAGTGCATGGGACAGAGGCAATCAGCCCCAGCATTTT
.,.,TRBV21-1,TRBJ1-1,CASSYRDRGLRTEAFF,TGTGCCAGCAGCTACCGGGACAGGGGGCTTCGTACTGAAGCTTTCTTT
.,.,TRBV19,TRBJ1-1,CASSQDSWEINTEAFF,TGTGCCAGTAGTCAAGACAGTTGGGAAATTAATACTGAAGCTTTCTTT
.,once,TRBV5-4,TRBJ2-3,CASSLESGSDTQYF,TGTGCCAGCAGCTTGGAGAGTGGGTCAGATACGCAGTATTTT
TRBD2,.,TRBV19,TRBJ2-3,CASSIPSGGSTDTQYF,TGTGCCAGTAGTATTCCTAGCGGAGGTTCCACAGATACGCAGTATTTT
.,.,TRBV30,TRBJ1-4,CAWSANTGVSEKLFF,TGTGCCTGGAGTGCTAACACCGGGGTTTCTGAAAAACTGTTTTTT